The 15 T cell receptor beta chains below all came from one sample that was sequenced in a study of Ad26.COV2.S vaccination and SARS-CoV-2 variants. Treatment denoted: over 15 received Ad26.COV2.S at low or high dose, single or two shots; roughly 5 received placebo; per-sample allocation not given. Sampling was performed 63 days after the first vaccine or placebo injection. Clones were sequenced by immunoSEQ multiplex PCR, and TCRdb holds only the in-frame ones, with some missing. Of around 450,000 clones in the sample, roughly nine tenths were seen once. This sample comprised peripheral blood, obtained in a trial of Ad26.COV2.S vaccine versus placebo. Receptors originate from a person between 18 and 65 years old who received the Ad26.COV2.S COVID-19 vaccine or a placebo.

The V gene is TRBV2, the J gene TRBJ2-5; no clear D. The CDR3 totals 13 residues. V was shortened by 5 bases and J by 7 bases, with 14 bases between the two germline ends. CDR1 and CDR2 from the germline V gene are SNHLY and FYNNEI. CDR3 coding DNA: TGTGCCAGCAGTACCAGAGCCCCGGGGACCCAGTACTTC. Protein: CASSTRAPGTQYF.

This clone was observed once. V is TRBV7-9 and J is TRBJ1-3, with 8 positions matching TRBD1. The CDR3 consists of 18 residues. The ends lost 5 bases at V and 3 bases at J; junction bases unmatched: 15. Germline CDR1 reads SEHNR; CDR2 reads FQNEAQ (reference sequence). This CDR3 is CASSHPGRTGNFGNTIYF. The CDR3, as DNA: TGTGCCAGCAGCCACCCAGGGCGGACAGGGAACTTTGGAAACACCATATATTTT.

This chain joins TRBV5-1 and TRBJ1-3; TRBD1 matches 7 bases. This CDR3 region has 15 residues. CDR1 and CDR2 (germline): SGHRS, YFSETQ. V was pared by 3 bases and J by 8 bases, with 11 bases of the junction left unmatched. CDR3 in amino acids: CASSWDGQEGDTIYF. The CDR3 coding sequence is TGCGCCAGCAGCTGGGACGGACAGGAAGGCGACACCATATATTTT.

The chain carries TRBV12-3 or TRBV12-4 and TRBJ1-1; no clear D. V shed 3 bases and J shed 5 bases, with 10 bases lying between them. The CDR3 covers 13 residues. This chain's CDR3 is CASSFGSGTEAFF. In nucleotides, the CDR3 is TGTGCCAGCAGTTTTGGAAGCGGGACTGAAGCTTTCTTT.

This clone was found a few times. In the same sample, other DNA sequences code for this CDR3. The rearrangement links TRBV7-2 to TRBJ2-5; D is tentatively TRBD1 or TRBD2 (5 bases each). Germline V gene data show CDR1 as SGHTA and CDR2 as FQGNSA. V dropped 2 bases and J dropped 5 bases, with 12 bases sitting between them. CDR3 length equals 14 residues. CDR3 sequence reads: CASSLNRGRETQYF. In DNA form, the CDR3 reads TGTGCCAGCAGCTTAAACCGGGGCAGGGAGACCCAGTACTTC.

The chain has TRBV7-6 and TRBJ1-1; D possibly corresponds to TRBD1 (6 bases). Germline V gene lookup returns CDR1 SGHVS and CDR2 FNYEAQ. The CDR3 spans 15 residues. Deletions cut 5 bases from V and 0 bases from J, with 13 bases between. The CDR3 DNA sequence: TGTGCCAGCAGCCCGCAGGGGAGGTTGAACACTGAAGCTTTCTTT. It specifies CASSPQGRLNTEAFF. The variable domain in full, completed from reference TRBV7-6 and TRBJ1-1, reads GAGVSQSPRYKVTKRGQDVALRCDPISGHVSLYWYRQALGQGPEFLTYFNYEAQQDKSGLPNDRFSAERPEGSISTLTIQRTEQRDSAMYRCASSPQGRLNTEAFFGQGTRLTVV.

The chain employs TRBV30 and TRBJ1-1; TRBD1 might be the D (6 bases). The CDR3 consists of 13 residues. The germline V and J ends were trimmed by 2 bases and 7 bases, with 14 bases remaining between them. Germline values: CDR1 GTSNPN, CDR2 SVGIG (reference sequence). CDR3 protein: CAWSIGGLGEAFF. CDR3 DNA: TGTGCCTGGAGTATTGGGGGGCTGGGTGAAGCTTTCTTT.

The chain uses TRBV19 and TRBJ2-5, with D perhaps being TRBD1 or TRBD2 (5 bases each). The germline V gene has CDR1 LNHDA and CDR2 SQIVND (reference sequence). This CDR3 contains 14 residues. Trimming took off 1 base at V and 5 bases at J, with 11 bases between the two ends. The chain's CDR3 is CASSIGGYGETQYF. CDR3 in DNA: TGTGCCAGTAGTATAGGGGGGTACGGGGAGACCCAGTACTTC.

The chain couples TRBV5-1 to TRBJ2-7, with D unresolved. V dropped 4 bases and J dropped 0 bases, with 17 bases sitting between them. Germline assignment: CDR1 SGHRS and CDR2 YFSETQ. This CDR3 is built from 16 residues. CDR3 residues: CASSLSEGGISYEQYF. DNA of the CDR3: TGCGCCAGCAGCCTCTCCGAAGGTGGGATCTCCTACGAGCAGTACTTC.

The genes are TRBV19 and TRBJ1-2, with D tentatively TRBD1 (5 bases). The CDR3 consists of 11 residues. Looked up from germline, CDR1 is LNHDA and CDR2 is SQIVND (reference sequence). V was shortened by 6 bases and J by 6 bases, with 8 bases between the two germline ends. Here the CDR3 DNA reads TGTGCCAGTAGGAGGGGAAATGGCTACACCTTC. Protein product: CASRRGNGYTF.

V is TRBV4-3 and J is TRBJ2-3; 10 bases fit TRBD1. The CDR3 consists of 17 residues. The germline V gene encodes CDR1 LGHNA and CDR2 YSLEER. V lost 0 bases to trimming and J lost 5 bases; unmatched junction nucleotides: 8. The CDR3 region has the DNA TGCGCCAGCAGCCAAGATATAGACAGGGGGCTTGGAGATACGCAGTATTTT. It is translated as CASSQDIDRGLGDTQYF.

V and J are TRBV11-1 and TRBJ2-1; TRBD1 is a possible D gene (5 bases). This CDR3 is built from 16 residues. Trimming took off 0 bases at V and 4 bases at J, with 13 bases between the two ends. Germline CDR1 reads SGHAT; CDR2 reads FQDESV (reference sequence). The CDR3: CASSLAPGALYNEQFF. The CDR3, as DNA: TGTGCCAGCAGCTTAGCGCCTGGGGCCCTATACAATGAGCAGTTCTTC.

The V call is TRBV7-2, the J call TRBJ2-1, with 8 bases fitting TRBD2. V lost 4 bases and J lost 7; bases outside the gene matches: 9. CDR1 is SGHTA and CDR2 is FQGNSA in the germline V gene. The CDR3 totals 15 residues. In nucleotides, the CDR3 is TGTGCCAGCAGCTCACTCGGGGGGGGAATTAATGAGCAGTTCTTC. Translated, it gives CASSSLGGGINEQFF.

The chain uses TRBV28 and TRBJ2-7; D is ambiguous. The CDR3 consists of 12 residues. V gave up 2 bases and J gave up 4 bases, with 6 bases separating them. CDR1 and CDR2 (germline): MDHEN, SYDVKM. The CDR3 protein is CASSLKLYEQYF. CDR3 nucleotide sequence: TGTGCCAGCAGTTTAAAACTATACGAGCAGTACTTC.

The chain combines TRBV7-9 with TRBJ1-2, with 10 nucleotides matching TRBD1. The CDR3 totals 17 residues. Germline V gives CDR1 SEHNR, CDR2 FQNEAQ (reference sequence). V shed 0 bases, J shed 7 bases, and the junction held 11 bases outside the gene matches. CDR3 region: CASSLAAPTDRGLGYTF. In DNA form, the CDR3 reads TGTGCCAGCAGCTTAGCGGCCCCCACCGACAGGGGGCTTGGCTACACCTTC.